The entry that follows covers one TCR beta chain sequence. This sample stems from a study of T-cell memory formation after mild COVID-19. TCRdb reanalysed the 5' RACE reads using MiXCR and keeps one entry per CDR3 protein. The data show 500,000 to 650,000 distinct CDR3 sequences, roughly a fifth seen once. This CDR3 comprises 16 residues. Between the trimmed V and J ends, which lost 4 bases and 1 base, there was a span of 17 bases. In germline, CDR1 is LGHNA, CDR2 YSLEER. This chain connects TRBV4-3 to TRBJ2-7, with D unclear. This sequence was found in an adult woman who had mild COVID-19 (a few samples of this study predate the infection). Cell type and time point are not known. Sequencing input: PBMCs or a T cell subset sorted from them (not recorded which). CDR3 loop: CASSPLASSASYEQYF. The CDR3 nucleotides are TGCGCCAGCAGCCCCCTGGCGAGTTCCGCGTCCTACGAGCAGTACTTC.